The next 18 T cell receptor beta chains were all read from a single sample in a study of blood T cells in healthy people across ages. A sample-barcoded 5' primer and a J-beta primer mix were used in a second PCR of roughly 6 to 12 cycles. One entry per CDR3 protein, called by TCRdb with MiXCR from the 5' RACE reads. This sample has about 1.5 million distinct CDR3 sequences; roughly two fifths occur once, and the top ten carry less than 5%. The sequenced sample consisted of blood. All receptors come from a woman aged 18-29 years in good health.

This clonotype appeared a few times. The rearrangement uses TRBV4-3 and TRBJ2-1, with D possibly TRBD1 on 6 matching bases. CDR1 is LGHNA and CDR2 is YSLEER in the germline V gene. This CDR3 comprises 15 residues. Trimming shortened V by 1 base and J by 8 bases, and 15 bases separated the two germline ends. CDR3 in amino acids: CASSQVNRDTDEQFF. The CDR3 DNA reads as TGCGCCAGCAGCCAAGTCAACAGGGATACCGATGAGCAGTTCTTC.

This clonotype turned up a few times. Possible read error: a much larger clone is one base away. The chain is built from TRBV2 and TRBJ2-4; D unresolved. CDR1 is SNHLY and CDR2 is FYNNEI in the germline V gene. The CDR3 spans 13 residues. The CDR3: CAGSDNGQNIQYF. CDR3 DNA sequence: TGTGCCGGCAGTGATAACGGGCAAAACATTCAGTACTTC. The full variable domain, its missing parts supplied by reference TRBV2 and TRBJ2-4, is EPEVTQTPSHQVTQMGQEVILRCVPISNHLYFYWYRQILGQKVEFLVSFYNNEISEKSEIFDDQFSVERPDGSNFTLKIRSTKLEDSAMYFCAGSDNGQNIQYFGAGTRLSVL.

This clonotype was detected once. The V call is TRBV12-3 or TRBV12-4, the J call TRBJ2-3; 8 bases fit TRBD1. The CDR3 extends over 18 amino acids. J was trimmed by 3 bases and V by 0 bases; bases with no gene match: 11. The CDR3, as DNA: TGTGCCAGCAGTTTAGCGTTTGGCAGGGGGCAGGTTACAGATACGCAGTATTTT. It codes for CASSLAFGRGQVTDTQYF.

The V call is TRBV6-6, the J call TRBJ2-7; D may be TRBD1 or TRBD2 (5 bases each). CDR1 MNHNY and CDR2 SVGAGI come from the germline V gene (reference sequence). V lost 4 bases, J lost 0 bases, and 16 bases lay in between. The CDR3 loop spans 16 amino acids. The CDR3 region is CASSSPGRVSSYEQYF. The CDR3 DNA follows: TGTGCCAGCAGTTCCCCGGGACGGGTAAGCTCCTACGAGCAGTACTTC.

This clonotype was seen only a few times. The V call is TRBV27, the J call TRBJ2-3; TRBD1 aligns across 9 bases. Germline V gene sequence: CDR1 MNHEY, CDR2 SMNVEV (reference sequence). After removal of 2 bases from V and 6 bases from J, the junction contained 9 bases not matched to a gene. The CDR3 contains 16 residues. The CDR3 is CASSLHRGQVLDTQYF. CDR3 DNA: TGTGCCAGCAGTTTACACAGGGGGCAGGTGTTGGATACGCAGTATTTT.

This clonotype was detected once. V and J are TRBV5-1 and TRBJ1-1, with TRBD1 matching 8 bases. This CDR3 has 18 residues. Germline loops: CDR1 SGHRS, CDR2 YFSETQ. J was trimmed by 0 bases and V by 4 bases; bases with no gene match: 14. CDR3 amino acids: CASSPNRGGDRMNTEAFF. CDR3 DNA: TGCGCCAGCAGCCCGAATAGAGGGGGGGACAGGATGAACACTGAAGCTTTCTTT.

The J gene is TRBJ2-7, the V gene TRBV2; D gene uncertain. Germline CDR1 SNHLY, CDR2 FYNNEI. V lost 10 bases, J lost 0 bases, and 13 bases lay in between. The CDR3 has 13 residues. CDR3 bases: TGTGCCACCGAGGACGCGAGCTCCTACGAGCAGTACTTC. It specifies CATEDASSYEQYF.

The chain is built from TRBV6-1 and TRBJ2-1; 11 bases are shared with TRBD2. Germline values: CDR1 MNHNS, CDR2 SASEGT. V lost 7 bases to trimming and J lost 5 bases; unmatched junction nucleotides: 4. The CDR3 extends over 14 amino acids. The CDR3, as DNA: TGTGCCAGCAAACCGACTAGCGGGAACAATGAGCAGTTCTTC. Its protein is CASKPTSGNNEQFF.

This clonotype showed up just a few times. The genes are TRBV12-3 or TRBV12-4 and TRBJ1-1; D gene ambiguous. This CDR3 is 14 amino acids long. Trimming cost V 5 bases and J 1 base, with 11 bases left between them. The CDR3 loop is CASSAGSWNTEAFF. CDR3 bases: TGTGCCAGCAGTGCGGGGTCTTGGAACACTGAAGCTTTCTTT.

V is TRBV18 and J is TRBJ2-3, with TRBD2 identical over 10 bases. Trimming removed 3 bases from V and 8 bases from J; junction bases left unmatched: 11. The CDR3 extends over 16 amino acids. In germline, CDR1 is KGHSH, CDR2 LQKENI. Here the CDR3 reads CASSPVRTSGSATQYF. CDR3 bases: TGTGCCAGCTCACCCGTCCGGACTAGCGGTTCGGCTACGCAGTATTTT. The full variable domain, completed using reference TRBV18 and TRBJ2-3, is NAGVMQNPRHLVRRRGQEARLRCSPMKGHSHVYWYRQLPEEGLKFMVYLQKENIIDESGMPKERFSAEFPKEGPSILRIQQVVRGDSAAYFCASSPVRTSGSATQYFGPGTRLTVL.

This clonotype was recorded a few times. The CDR3 protein is CASSFPMTGGSYNEQFF. CDR3 coding DNA: TGTGCCAGCAGTTTCCCCATGACAGGGGGCTCCTACAATGAGCAGTTCTTC. This chain uses TRBV12-3 or TRBV12-4 with TRBJ2-1; 9 nucleotides line up with TRBD1. The CDR3 length is 17 residues. V was clipped by 3 bases and J by 0 bases; unmatched bases: 6.

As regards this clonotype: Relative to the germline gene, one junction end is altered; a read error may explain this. The CDR3, as DNA: TGTAGCGTTGCCGAGGGCTTAAACACTGAAGCTTTCTTT. Its translation is CSVAEGLNTEAFF. This chain joins TRBV29-1 and TRBJ1-1, with no clear D. This CDR3 has 13 amino acids. CDR1 and CDR2 from the germline V gene are SQVTM and ANQGSEA.

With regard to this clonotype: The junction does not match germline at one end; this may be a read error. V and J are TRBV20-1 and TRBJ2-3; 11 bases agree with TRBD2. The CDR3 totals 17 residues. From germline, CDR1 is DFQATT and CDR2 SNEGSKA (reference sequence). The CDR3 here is CSASSGIAGGRGDTQYF. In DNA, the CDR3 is TGCAGCGCTAGTTCTGGAATAGCGGGGGGGCGCGGAGATACGCAGTATTTT.

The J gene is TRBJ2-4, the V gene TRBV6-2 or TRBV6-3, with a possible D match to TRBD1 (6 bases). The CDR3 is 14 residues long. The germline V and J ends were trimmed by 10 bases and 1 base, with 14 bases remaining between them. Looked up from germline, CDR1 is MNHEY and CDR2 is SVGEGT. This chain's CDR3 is CATQQGLAKNIQYF. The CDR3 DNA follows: TGTGCCACCCAGCAGGGGTTGGCCAAAAACATTCAGTACTTC.

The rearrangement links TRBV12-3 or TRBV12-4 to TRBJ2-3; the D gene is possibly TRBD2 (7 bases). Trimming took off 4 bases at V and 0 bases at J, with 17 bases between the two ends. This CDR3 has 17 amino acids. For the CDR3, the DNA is TGTGCCAGCAGTTCCACGGGGGGCGGGTGGAGCACAGATACGCAGTATTTT. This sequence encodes CASSSTGGGWSTDTQYF.

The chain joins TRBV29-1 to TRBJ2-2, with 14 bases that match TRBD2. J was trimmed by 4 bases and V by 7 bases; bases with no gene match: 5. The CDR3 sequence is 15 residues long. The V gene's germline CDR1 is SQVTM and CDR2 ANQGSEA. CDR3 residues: CSASGLAGGTGELFF. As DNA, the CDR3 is TGCAGCGCATCTGGACTAGCGGGGGGCACCGGGGAGCTGTTTTTT.

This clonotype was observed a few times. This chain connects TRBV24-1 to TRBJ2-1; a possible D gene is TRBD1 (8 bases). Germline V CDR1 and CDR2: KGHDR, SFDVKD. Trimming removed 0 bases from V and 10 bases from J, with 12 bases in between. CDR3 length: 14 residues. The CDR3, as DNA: TGTGCCACCAGTGATTTGACAGGGGGGGACGAGCAGTTCTTC. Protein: CATSDLTGGDEQFF.

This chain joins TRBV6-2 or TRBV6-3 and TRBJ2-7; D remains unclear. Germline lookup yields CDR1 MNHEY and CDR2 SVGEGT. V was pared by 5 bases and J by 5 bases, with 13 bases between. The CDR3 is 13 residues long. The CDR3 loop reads CASSTQSIDEQYF. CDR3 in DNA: TGTGCCAGCAGTACCCAGTCGATCGACGAGCAGTACTTC.